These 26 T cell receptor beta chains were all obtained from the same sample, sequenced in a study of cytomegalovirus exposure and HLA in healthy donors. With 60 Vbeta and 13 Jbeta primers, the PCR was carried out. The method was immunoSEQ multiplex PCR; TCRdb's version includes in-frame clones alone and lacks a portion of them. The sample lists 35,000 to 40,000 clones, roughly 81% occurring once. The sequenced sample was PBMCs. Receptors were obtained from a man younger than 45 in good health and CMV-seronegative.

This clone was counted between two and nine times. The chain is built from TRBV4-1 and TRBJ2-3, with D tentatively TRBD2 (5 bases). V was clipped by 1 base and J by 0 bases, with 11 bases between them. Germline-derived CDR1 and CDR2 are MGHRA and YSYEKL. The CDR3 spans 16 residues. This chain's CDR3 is CASSQADLFSTDTQYF. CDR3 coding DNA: TGCGCCAGCAGCCAAGCGGACTTGTTTAGCACAGATACGCAGTATTTT.

The CDR3 sequence is CASRGDNTGELFF. CDR3 coding DNA: TGTGCCAGCAGAGGGGATAACACCGGGGAGCTGTTTTTT. The rearrangement links TRBV2 to TRBJ2-2; D may be TRBD1 (5 bases). V was trimmed by 6 bases and J by 2 bases, leaving 7 bases between them. The CDR3 loop spans 13 amino acids. Germline lookup yields CDR1 SNHLY and CDR2 FYNNEI.

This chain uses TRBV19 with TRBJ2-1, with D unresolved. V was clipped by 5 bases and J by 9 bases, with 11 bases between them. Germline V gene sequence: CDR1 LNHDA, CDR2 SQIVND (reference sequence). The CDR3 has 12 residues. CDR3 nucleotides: TGTGCCAGTAGTGACCTACGGGTTGAGCAGTTCTTC. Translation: CASSDLRVEQFF. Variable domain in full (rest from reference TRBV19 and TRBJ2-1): DGGITQSPKYLFRKEGQNVTLSCEQNLNHDAMYWYRQDPGQGLRLIYYSQIVNDFQKGDIAEGYSVSREKKESFPLTVTSAQKNPTAFYLCASSDLRVEQFFGPGTRLTVL.

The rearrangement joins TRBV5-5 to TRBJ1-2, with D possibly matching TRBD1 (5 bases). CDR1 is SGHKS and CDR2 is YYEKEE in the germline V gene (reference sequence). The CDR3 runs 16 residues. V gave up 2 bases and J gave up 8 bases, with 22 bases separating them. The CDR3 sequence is CASSFSGEPELLGYTF. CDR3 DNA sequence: TGTGCCAGCAGCTTCTCGGGGGAACCGGAATTATTGGGCTACACCTTC.

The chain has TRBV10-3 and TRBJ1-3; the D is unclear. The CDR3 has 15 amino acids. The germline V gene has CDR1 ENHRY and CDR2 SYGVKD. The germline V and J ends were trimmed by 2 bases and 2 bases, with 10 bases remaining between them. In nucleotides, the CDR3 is TGTGCCATCAGTGAGCGGCAGGTGACTGGAAACACCATATATTTT. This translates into CAISERQVTGNTIYF.

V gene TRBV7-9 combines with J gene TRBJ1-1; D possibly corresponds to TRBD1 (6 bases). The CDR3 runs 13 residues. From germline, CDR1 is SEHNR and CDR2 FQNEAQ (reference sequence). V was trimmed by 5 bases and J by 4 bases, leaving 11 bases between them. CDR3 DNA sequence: TGTGCCAGCAGCCCTCCAGGGGCCACTGAAGCTTTCTTT. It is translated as CASSPPGATEAFF. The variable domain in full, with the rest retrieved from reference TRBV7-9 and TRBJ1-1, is DTGVSQNPRHKITKRGQNVTFRCDPISEHNRLYWYRQTLGQGPEFLTYFQNEAQLEKSRLLSDRFSAERPKGSFSTLEIQRTEQGDSAMYLCASSPPGATEAFFGQGTRLTVV.

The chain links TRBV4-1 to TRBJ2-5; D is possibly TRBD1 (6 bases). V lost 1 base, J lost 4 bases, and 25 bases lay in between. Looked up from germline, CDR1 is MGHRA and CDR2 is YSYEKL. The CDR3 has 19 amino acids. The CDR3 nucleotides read TGCGCCAGCAGCCAAGTCGGTGGGGGCCGGAATTTTATAGGAGAGACCCAGTACTTC. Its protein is CASSQVGGGRNFIGETQYF.

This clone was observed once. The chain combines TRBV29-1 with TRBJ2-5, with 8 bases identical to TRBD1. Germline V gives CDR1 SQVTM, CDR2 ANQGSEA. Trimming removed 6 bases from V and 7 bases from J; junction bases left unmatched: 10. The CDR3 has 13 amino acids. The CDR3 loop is CSVTQGAWGTQYF. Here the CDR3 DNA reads TGCAGCGTCACGCAGGGGGCCTGGGGGACCCAGTACTTC.

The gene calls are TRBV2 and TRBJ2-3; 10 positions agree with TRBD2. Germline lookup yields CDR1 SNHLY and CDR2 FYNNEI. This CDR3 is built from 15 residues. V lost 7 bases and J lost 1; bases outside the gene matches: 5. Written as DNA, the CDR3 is TGTGCCAGCAAGGGGGGGACTAGCGGCACAGATACGCAGTATTTT. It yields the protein CASKGGTSGTDTQYF.

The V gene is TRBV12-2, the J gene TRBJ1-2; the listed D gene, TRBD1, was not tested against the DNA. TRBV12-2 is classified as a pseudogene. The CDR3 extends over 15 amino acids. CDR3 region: CASRLMDRLSAGYTF. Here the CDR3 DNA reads TGTGCAAGTCGCTTAATGGACAGGTTGAGCGCTGGCTACACCTTC.

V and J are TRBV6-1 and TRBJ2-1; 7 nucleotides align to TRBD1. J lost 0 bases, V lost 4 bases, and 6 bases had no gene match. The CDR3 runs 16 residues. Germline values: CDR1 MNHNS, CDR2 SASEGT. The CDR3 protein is CASSGQGSSSYNEQFF. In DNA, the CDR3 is TGTGCCAGCAGTGGACAGGGCTCCAGCTCCTACAATGAGCAGTTCTTC.

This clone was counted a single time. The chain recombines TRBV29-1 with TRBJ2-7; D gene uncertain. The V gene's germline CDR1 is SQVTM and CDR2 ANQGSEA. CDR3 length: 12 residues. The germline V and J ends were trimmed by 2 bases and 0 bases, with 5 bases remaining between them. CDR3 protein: CSVEKSSYEQYF. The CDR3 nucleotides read TGCAGCGTTGAAAAGAGCTCCTACGAGCAGTACTTC.

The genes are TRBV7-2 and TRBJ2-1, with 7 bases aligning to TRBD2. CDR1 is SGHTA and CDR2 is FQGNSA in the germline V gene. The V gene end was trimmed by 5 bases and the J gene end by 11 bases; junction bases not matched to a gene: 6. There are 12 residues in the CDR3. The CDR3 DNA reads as TGTGCCAGCAGCCCCTCTAGCGGAAAGCAGTTCTTC. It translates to CASSPSSGKQFF.

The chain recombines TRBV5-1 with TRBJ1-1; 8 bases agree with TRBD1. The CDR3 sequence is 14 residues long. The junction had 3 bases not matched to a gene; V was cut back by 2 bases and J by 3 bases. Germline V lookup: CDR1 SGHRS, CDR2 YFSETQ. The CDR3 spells CASSLQGGDTEAFF. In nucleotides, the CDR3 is TGCGCCAGCAGCTTACAGGGGGGGGACACTGAAGCTTTCTTT. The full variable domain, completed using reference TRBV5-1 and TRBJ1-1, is KAGVTQTPRYLIKTRGQQVTLSCSPISGHRSVSWYQQTPGQGLQFLFEYFSETQRNKGNFPGRFSGRQFSNSRSEMNVSTLELGDSALYLCASSLQGGDTEAFFGQGTRLTVV.

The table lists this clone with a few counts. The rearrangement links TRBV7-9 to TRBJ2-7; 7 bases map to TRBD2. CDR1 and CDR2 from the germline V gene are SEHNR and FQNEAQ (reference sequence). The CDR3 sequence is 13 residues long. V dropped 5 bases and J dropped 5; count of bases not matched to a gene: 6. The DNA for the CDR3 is TGTGCCAGCAGCCCCCATGCGGGGGACGAGCAGTACTTC. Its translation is CASSPHAGDEQYF. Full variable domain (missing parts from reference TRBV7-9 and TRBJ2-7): DTGVSQNPRHKITKRGQNVTFRCDPISEHNRLYWYRQTLGQGPEFLTYFQNEAQLEKSRLLSDRFSAERPKGSFSTLEIQRTEQGDSAMYLCASSPHAGDEQYFGPGTRLTVT.

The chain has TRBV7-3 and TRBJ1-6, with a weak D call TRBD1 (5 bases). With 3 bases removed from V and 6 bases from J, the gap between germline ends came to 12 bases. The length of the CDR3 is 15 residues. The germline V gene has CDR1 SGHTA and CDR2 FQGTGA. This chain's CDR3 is CASSLGGTLNSPLHF. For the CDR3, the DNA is TGTGCCAGCAGCTTGGGAGGGACCCTTAATTCACCCCTCCACTTT.

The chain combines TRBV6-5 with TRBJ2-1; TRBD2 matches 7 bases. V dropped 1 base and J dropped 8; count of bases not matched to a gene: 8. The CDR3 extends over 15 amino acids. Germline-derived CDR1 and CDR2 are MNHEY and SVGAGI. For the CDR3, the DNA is TGTGCCAGCAGTTACTTATCGGGGGGACGGGATGAGCAGTTCTTC. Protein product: CASSYLSGGRDEQFF.

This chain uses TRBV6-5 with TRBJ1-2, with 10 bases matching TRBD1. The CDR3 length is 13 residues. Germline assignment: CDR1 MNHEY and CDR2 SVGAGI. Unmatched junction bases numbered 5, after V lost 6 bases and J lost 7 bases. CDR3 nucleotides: TGTGCCAGCAGGGACGGGACAGGGGCTGGCTACACCTTC. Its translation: CASRDGTGAGYTF.

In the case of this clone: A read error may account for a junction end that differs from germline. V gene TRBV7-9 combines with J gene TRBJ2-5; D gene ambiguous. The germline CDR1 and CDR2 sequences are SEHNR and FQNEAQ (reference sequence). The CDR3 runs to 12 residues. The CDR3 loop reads CSSSLQAETQYF. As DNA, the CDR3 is TGTTCCAGCAGCTTACAAGCCGAGACCCAGTACTTC.

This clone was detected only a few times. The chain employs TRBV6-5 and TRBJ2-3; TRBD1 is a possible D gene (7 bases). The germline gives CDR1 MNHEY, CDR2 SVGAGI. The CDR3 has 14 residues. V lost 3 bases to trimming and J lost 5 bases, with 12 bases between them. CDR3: CASSYGGGGDTQYF. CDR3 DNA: TGTGCCAGCAGTTATGGAGGGGGCGGAGATACGCAGTATTTT.

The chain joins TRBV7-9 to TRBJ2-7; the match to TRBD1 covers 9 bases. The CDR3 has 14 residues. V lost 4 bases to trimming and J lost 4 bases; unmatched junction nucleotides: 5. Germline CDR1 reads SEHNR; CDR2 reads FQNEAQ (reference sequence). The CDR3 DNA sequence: TGTGCCAGCAGCTCGGAGGGGACAGGGTACGAGCAGTACTTC. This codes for CASSSEGTGYEQYF.

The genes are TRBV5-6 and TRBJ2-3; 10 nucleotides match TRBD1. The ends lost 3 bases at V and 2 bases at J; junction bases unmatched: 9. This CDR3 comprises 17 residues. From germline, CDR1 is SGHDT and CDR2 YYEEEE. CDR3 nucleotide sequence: TGTGCCAGCAGCTCCACTCTGACAGGGGGCAACACAGATACGCAGTATTTT. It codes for CASSSTLTGGNTDTQYF.

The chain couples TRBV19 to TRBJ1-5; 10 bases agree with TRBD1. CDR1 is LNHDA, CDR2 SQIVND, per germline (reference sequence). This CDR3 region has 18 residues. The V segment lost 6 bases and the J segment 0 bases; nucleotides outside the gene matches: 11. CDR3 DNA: TGTGCCAGTAGAGGGGGGACAGGGGATCCATATAGCAATCAGCCCCAGCATTTT. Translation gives CASRGGTGDPYSNQPQHF. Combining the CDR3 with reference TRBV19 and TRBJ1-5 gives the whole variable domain DGGITQSPKYLFRKEGQNVTLSCEQNLNHDAMYWYRQDPGQGLRLIYYSQIVNDFQKGDIAEGYSVSREKKESFPLTVTSAQKNPTAFYLCASRGGTGDPYSNQPQHFGDGTRLSIL.

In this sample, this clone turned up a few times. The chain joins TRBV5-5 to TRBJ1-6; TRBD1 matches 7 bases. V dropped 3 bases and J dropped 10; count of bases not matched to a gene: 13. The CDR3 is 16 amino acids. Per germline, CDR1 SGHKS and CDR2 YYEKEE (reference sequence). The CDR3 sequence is CASSWGDREEWSPLHF. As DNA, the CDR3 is TGTGCCAGCAGCTGGGGAGACAGGGAGGAATGGTCACCCCTCCACTTT.

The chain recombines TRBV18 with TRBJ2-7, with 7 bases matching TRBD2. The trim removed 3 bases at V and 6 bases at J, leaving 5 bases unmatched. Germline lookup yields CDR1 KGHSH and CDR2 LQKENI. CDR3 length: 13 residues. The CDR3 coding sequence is TGTGCCAGCTCACCCGCCGTAGCGGGCGAGCAGTACTTC. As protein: CASSPAVAGEQYF.

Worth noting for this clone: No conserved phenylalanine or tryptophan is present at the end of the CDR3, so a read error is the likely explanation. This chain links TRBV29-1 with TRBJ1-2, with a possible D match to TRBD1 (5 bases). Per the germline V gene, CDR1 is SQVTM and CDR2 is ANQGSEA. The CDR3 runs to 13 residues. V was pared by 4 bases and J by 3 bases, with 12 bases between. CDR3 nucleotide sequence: TGCAGCGTTGCTAGGGGAGGGGACTATGGCTACACCCTC. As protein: CSVARGGDYGYTL.